Listed below are T cell receptor beta chains from one sample, sequenced in a study of T cell responses to AZD1222 COVID-19 vaccine. Assay used: immunoSEQ multiplex PCR; TCRdb lists only in-frame clones, some missing. The top ten hold under 3.5% of the sample, which has about 120,000 clones, 85% to 95% seen once. The sample in question was peripheral blood, obtained on day 0 of AZD1222 vaccination. The receptors come from an adult in good health. Each CDR3 is given with its conserved first and last residue. The order of the fields is clone size, J gene, CDR3 length, V gene, D gene, CDR3 DNA, CDR3 protein. A D gene is named only where the DNA matches it firmly. Clone size is not always given. Where it is, it says once, few, many or a class for expanded clones.

size: -; J: TRBJ2-1; length: 15; V: TRBV28; D: -; DNA: TGTGCCAGCACCCTAAGGCCAGCTGCCTACAATGAGCAGTTCTTC; CDR3: CASTLRPAAYNEQFF
size: -; J: TRBJ2-7; length: 14; V: TRBV5-4; D: -; DNA: TGTGCCAGCAGCTTGTCTGGACTAACTTACGAGCAGTACTTC; CDR3: CASSLSGLTYEQYF
size: -; J: TRBJ1-1; length: 14; V: TRBV27; D: -; DNA: TGTGCCAGCAGTCCCCTTGGTTCACTCACTGAAGCTTTCTTT; CDR3: CASSPLGSLTEAFF
size: -; J: TRBJ2-1; length: 12; V: TRBV28; D: -; DNA: TGTGCCAGCAACCTCTCAAGGGGTGAGCAGTTCTTC; CDR3: CASNLSRGEQFF
size: -; J: TRBJ1-1; length: 15; V: TRBV3-1/TRBV3-2; D: TRBD1; DNA: TGTGCCAGCAGCCAACTCAGGGGGCAGAGCACTGAAGCTTTCTTT; CDR3: CASSQLRGQSTEAFF
size: -; J: TRBJ1-4; length: 15; V: TRBV10-3; D: -; DNA: TGTGCCATCAGTGAGTCTAGGAACGTGGGAGAAAAACTGTTTTTT; CDR3: CAISESRNVGEKLFF
size: once; J: TRBJ1-3; length: 14; V: TRBV2; D: -; DNA: TGTGCCCGTGGAGGTCCAAGCTCTGGAAACACCATATATTTT; CDR3: CARGGPSSGNTIYF
size: -; J: TRBJ1-2; length: 13; V: TRBV2; D: -; DNA: TGTGCCAGCAGTGAAGACAGGGATAGTGGCTACACCTTC; CDR3: CASSEDRDSGYTF
size: -; J: TRBJ2-7; length: 13; V: TRBV27; D: -; DNA: TGTGCCAGCGGGGTGAGGTCGTCCTACGAGCAGTACTTC; CDR3: CASGVRSSYEQYF
size: -; J: TRBJ2-1; length: 13; V: TRBV28; D: -; DNA: TGTGCCAGCGGGACATGGACTGACAATGAGCAGTTCTTC; CDR3: CASGTWTDNEQFF
size: -; J: TRBJ2-7; length: 13; V: TRBV27; D: -; DNA: TGTGCCGCCTCCCCAGGGGAGGAGTACGAGCAGTACTTC; CDR3: CAASPGEEYEQYF
size: -; J: TRBJ1-4; length: 15; V: TRBV7-6; D: -; DNA: TGTGCCAGCAGCTTGACGGGCGGCCCGAATGAAAAACTGTTTTTT; CDR3: CASSLTGGPNEKLFF
size: -; J: TRBJ1-6; length: 16; V: TRBV18; D: TRBD1; DNA: TGTGCCAGCTCATCAACCCTTTCCAGGGGGCAATCACCCCTCCACTTT; CDR3: CASSSTLSRGQSPLHF
size: -; J: TRBJ1-5; length: 13; V: TRBV5-4; D: -; DNA: TGTGCCAGCAGCTTGGATCCCCATCAGCCCCAGCATTTT; CDR3: CASSLDPHQPQHF
size: -; J: TRBJ2-7; length: 15; V: TRBV5-1; D: TRBD1; DNA: TGCGCCAGCAGCTTGGAGGGACAGGGATCCTACGAGCAGTACTTC; CDR3: CASSLEGQGSYEQYF
size: -; J: TRBJ1-5; length: 16; V: TRBV7-8; D: -; DNA: TGTGCCAGCAGCTTAGGGAGCAGGAGTAGCAATCAGCCCCAGCATTTT; CDR3: CASSLGSRSSNQPQHF
size: -; J: TRBJ2-3; length: 14; V: TRBV15; D: -; DNA: TGTGCCACCAGGGCGGAACTTTTCACAGATACGCAGTATTTT; CDR3: CATRAELFTDTQYF
size: -; J: TRBJ2-3; length: 12; V: TRBV5-1; D: -; DNA: TGCGCCAGCAGCTTGGACCGCAATACGCAGTATTTT; CDR3: CASSLDRNTQYF
size: -; J: TRBJ2-5; length: 14; V: TRBV12-5; D: -; DNA: TGTGCTAGTGGTCCAGGATGGGGGCAAGAGACCCAGTACTTC; CDR3: CASGPGWGQETQYF
size: -; J: TRBJ1-4; length: 17; V: TRBV19; D: TRBD1; DNA: TGTGCCAGTAGTATACGACAGGGGGGGTTATGGGATGAAAAACTGTTTTTT; CDR3: CASSIRQGGLWDEKLFF
size: -; J: TRBJ2-1; length: 16; V: TRBV27; D: TRBD2; DNA: TGTGCCAGCAGTTTATCAGCGGGAGGGGCCTACAATGAGCAGTTCTTC; CDR3: CASSLSAGGAYNEQFF
size: -; J: TRBJ1-6; length: 16; V: TRBV27; D: -; DNA: TGTGCCAGCAGTTTCGGGGGGTACGGGTTTAATTCACCCCTCCACTTT; CDR3: CASSFGGYGFNSPLHF
size: -; J: TRBJ1-4; length: 13; V: TRBV19; D: -; DNA: TGTGCCAGTAGTATGGCGGGGGATGAAAAACTGTTTTTT; CDR3: CASSMAGDEKLFF
size: -; J: TRBJ1-1; length: 14; V: TRBV27; D: -; DNA: TGTGCCAGCAGTCAACAGGGAATGAACACTGAAGCTTTCTTT; CDR3: CASSQQGMNTEAFF
size: -; J: TRBJ1-2; length: 15; V: TRBV25-1; D: -; DNA: TGTGCCAGCAGTGAATATGACAGCTCCGTCTATGGCTACACCTTC; CDR3: CASSEYDSSVYGYTF
size: -; J: TRBJ1-2; length: 17; V: TRBV5-4; D: -; DNA: TGTGCCAGCAGTACCGCACCCGGGGGGGGCCTGGACTATGGCTACACCTTC; CDR3: CASSTAPGGGLDYGYTF
size: once; J: TRBJ1-4; length: 15; V: TRBV3-1/TRBV3-2; D: -; DNA: TGTGCCAGCAGCCCGATGAGGGGGGCTAATGAAAAACTGTTTTTT; CDR3: CASSPMRGANEKLFF
size: -; J: TRBJ2-1; length: 15; V: TRBV11-3; D: TRBD2; DNA: TGTGCCAGCAGCTTCAGCGGGAGCTCCTACAATGAGCAGTTCTTC; CDR3: CASSFSGSSYNEQFF
size: -; J: TRBJ2-7; length: 16; V: TRBV7-7; D: -; DNA: TGTGCTAGCAGCGCCCGGCTCGCGGGTAGGGCCTACGAGCAGTACTTC; CDR3: CASSARLAGRAYEQYF
size: -; J: TRBJ2-5; length: 13; V: TRBV21-1; D: -; DNA: TGTGCCAGCAGGTGGGCAGGGTTGGAGACCCAGTACTTC; CDR3: CASRWAGLETQYF
size: -; J: TRBJ2-2; length: 15; V: TRBV7-6; D: TRBD1; DNA: TGTGCCAGCAGCTTAGCGACAGGGGGTGACCGGGAGCTGTTTTTT; CDR3: CASSLATGGDRELFF
size: few; J: TRBJ2-7; length: 17; V: TRBV13; D: TRBD2; DNA: TGTGCCAGCAGCTCCGGGACTAGCGGGATTCCAAGTTACGAGCAGTACTTC; CDR3: CASSSGTSGIPSYEQYF
size: -; J: TRBJ1-5; length: 16; V: TRBV12-5; D: -; DNA: TGTGCTAGTGGTTTGGTACTAGGACAGACCAATCAGCCCCAGCATTTT; CDR3: CASGLVLGQTNQPQHF
size: -; J: TRBJ2-7; length: 12; V: TRBV2; D: -; DNA: TGTGCCAGCCACAACCTACGAGGAGAGCAGTACTTC; CDR3: CASHNLRGEQYF
size: -; J: TRBJ2-7; length: 15; V: TRBV9; D: TRBD2; DNA: TGTGCCAGCAGCGTAGAGGCGGGAGGGAGCTACGAGCAGTACTTC; CDR3: CASSVEAGGSYEQYF
size: -; J: TRBJ2-7; length: 11; V: TRBV29-1; D: -; DNA: TGCAGCGTATTTCAGGGCTACGAGCAGTACTTC; CDR3: CSVFQGYEQYF
size: -; J: TRBJ1-2; length: 16; V: TRBV7-2; D: -; DNA: TGTGCCAGCAGCCACCCGGACCTGGGCGCAAGATATGGCTACACCTTC; CDR3: CASSHPDLGARYGYTF
size: -; J: TRBJ2-1; length: 13; V: TRBV19; D: TRBD1; DNA: TGTGCCAGTAGCGGGGACAGGGGATCCGAGCAGTTCTTC; CDR3: CASSGDRGSEQFF
size: -; J: TRBJ2-5; length: 18; V: TRBV24-1; D: TRBD2; DNA: TGTGCCACCAGTGACCCATGGGGGACTAGCGGTGTTGGGGAGACCCAGTACTTC; CDR3: CATSDPWGTSGVGETQYF
size: -; J: TRBJ2-4; length: 14; V: TRBV18; D: -; DNA: TGTGCCAGCTCACCATACGGACCCAAAAACATTCAGTACTTC; CDR3: CASSPYGPKNIQYF
size: -; J: TRBJ2-7; length: 15; V: TRBV18; D: -; DNA: TGTGCCAGCTCACCACCGCGGACGCCCCGCTACGAGCAGTACTTC; CDR3: CASSPPRTPRYEQYF
size: -; J: TRBJ1-1; length: 14; V: TRBV2; D: TRBD1; DNA: TGTGCCAGCAGTGACTCAGGGGGTCACACTGAAGCTTTCTTT; CDR3: CASSDSGGHTEAFF